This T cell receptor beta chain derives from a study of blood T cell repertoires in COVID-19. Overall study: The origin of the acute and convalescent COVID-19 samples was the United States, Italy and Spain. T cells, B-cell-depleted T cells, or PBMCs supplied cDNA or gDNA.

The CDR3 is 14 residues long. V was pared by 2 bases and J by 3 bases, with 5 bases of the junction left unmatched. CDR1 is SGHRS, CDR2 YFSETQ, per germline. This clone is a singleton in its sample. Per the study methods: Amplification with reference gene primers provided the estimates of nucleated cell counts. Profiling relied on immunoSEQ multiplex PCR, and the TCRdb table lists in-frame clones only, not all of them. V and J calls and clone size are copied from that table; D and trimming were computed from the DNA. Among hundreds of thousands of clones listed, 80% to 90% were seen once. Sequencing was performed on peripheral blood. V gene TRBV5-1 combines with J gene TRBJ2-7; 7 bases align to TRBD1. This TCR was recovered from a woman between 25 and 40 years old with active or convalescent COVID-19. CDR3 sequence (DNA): TGCGCCAGCAGCTTTCCTTCAGGGGGCTACGAGCAGTACTTC. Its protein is CASSFPSGGYEQYF.